This T cell receptor beta chain was profiled in a study of immune evolution from preneoplasia to lung adenocarcinoma. Per germline, CDR1 SGHAT and CDR2 FQNNGV. Trimming removed 2 bases from V and 2 bases from J, with 11 bases in between. This CDR3 comprises 15 residues. TCRdb's copy holds only in-frame clones and misses some; the assay was immunoSEQ multiplex PCR. The profile shows fewer than 12,000 clones, roughly 82% of them singletons. The table lists this clone with a count of one. Its antigen remains unidentified. Findings and limits, study-wide: Normal lung had highest clonality; later lesions appeared denser, more diverse.

The clonotype originates from a person aged 65 to 85 with lung adenocarcinoma. Sample: FFPE minimally invasive lung adenocarcinoma tissue. The chain has TRBV11-2 and TRBJ2-3; D is possibly TRBD2 (6 bases). The CDR3 DNA is TGTGCCAGCAGCTTACTCGGGGGATACACAGATACGCAGTATTTT. Encoded protein: CASSLLGGYTDTQYF.